Below, 7 T cell receptor beta chains from the same sample are listed, as sequenced in a study of CD8 T cells in ankylosing spondylitis. TCRdb re-called the 5' RACE reads with MiXCR, one entry per CDR3 protein. The table includes fewer than 200,000 distinct CDR3 sequences, about 18% detected once. Specimen: blood, either unsorted or a sorted T cell fraction (not recorded which). Every receptor here comes from a male donor aged 5-29 years with ankylosing spondylitis or in good health (not recorded which).

This clonotype was observed at least ten times. The chain has TRBV20-1 and TRBJ2-1, with 9 bases that match TRBD2. The V gene end was trimmed by 0 bases and the J gene end by 7 bases; junction bases not matched to a gene: 10. The germline gives CDR1 DFQATT, CDR2 SNEGSKA (reference sequence). The CDR3 totals 16 residues. CDR3 nucleotide sequence: TGCAGTGCTAGAGATCGATGGCGGGAGGGCCTGAATGAGCAGTTCTTC. The encoded protein is CSARDRWREGLNEQFF.

The chain carries TRBV7-9 and TRBJ2-7; 8 nucleotides line up with TRBD2. With 2 bases clipped from V and 4 bases from J, the junction kept 7 bases outside the gene matches. The CDR3 consists of 15 residues. From germline, CDR1 is SEHNR and CDR2 FQNEAQ (reference sequence). CDR3 nucleotides: TGTGCCAGCAGCTTAAGCGGGAGAGGGTGGTACGAGCAGTACTTC. Protein product: CASSLSGRGWYEQYF.

This clonotype was observed many times. The chain links TRBV20-1 to TRBJ2-7; 10 bases fit TRBD2. The CDR3 loop spans 17 amino acids. J was trimmed by 3 bases and V by 5 bases; bases with no gene match: 16. Germline values: CDR1 DFQATT, CDR2 SNEGSKA (reference sequence). Written as DNA, the CDR3 is TGCAGTGCTCCAGGCCCCTTACTAGCGGGGAGAGACTACGAGCAGTACTTC. As protein: CSAPGPLLAGRDYEQYF.

The J gene is TRBJ2-3, the V gene TRBV12-3 or TRBV12-4; D unresolved. V was shortened by 1 base and J by 10 bases, with 9 bases between the two germline ends. The CDR3 runs 12 residues. The CDR3 nucleotides are TGTGCCAGCAGTTTAGGAGCTGGCGCGCAGTATTTT. It yields the protein CASSLGAGAQYF.

This clonotype has ten or more counts. The V call is TRBV6-5, the J call TRBJ1-2; D may be TRBD1 (6 bases). CDR1 MNHEY and CDR2 SVGAGI come from the germline V gene. This CDR3 comprises 15 residues. The ends were cut back, 5 bases at V and 5 bases at J, with 18 bases in the middle. The CDR3 coding sequence is TGTGCCAGCAGTGACCAATCGGACAGAACGTATGGCTACACCTTC. As protein: CASSDQSDRTYGYTF.

This clonotype was seen more than once but under ten times. A read error may explain this, as a much larger clone is one base away. The J gene is TRBJ2-7, the V gene TRBV7-6, with 9 bases matching TRBD1. Germline CDR1 SGHVS, CDR2 FNYEAQ. The CDR3 is made up of 14 amino acids. V was clipped by 4 bases and J by 0 bases; unmatched bases: 1. The CDR3 sequence is CASSWDRASYEQYF. The CDR3 DNA reads as TGTGCCAGCAGCTGGGACAGGGCCTCCTACGAGCAGTACTTC.

DNA for the CDR3: TGCAGTGCTAGAGCAGGGGTCTCCGGTGAAGCTTTCTTT. Its protein is CSARAGVSGEAFF. This chain connects TRBV20-1 to TRBJ1-1; D is possibly TRBD1 (6 bases). The CDR3 spans 13 residues. Deletions cut 1 base from V and 7 bases from J, with 13 bases between. Germline CDR1 and CDR2: DFQATT and SNEGSKA (reference sequence).